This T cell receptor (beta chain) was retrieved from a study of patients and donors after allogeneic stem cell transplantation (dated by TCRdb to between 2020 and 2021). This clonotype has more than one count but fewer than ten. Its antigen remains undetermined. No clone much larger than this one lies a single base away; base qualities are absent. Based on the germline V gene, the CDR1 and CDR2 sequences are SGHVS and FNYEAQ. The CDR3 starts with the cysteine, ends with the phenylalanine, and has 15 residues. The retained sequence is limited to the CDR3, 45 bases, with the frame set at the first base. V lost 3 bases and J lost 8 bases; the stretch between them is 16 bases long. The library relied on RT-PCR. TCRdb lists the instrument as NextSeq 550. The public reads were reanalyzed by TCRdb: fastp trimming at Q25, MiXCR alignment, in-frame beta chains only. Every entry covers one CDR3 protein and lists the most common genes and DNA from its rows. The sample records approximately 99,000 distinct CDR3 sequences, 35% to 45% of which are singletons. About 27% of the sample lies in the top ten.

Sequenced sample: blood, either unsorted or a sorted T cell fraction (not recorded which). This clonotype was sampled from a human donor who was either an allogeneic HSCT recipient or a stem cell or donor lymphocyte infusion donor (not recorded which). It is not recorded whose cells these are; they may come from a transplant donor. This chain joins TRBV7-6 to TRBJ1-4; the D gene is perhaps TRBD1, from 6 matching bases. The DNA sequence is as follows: TGTGCCAGCAGCTTCTCGGCACAGGGTAGCGAAAAACTGTTTTTT. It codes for CASSFSAQGSEKLFF.